The entry below describes one T cell receptor beta chain. Its antigen is not known. There are 13 residues in the CDR3. Germline V gene data show CDR1 as MNHNY and CDR2 as SVGAGI (reference sequence). V was clipped by 0 bases and J by 6 bases, with 8 bases between them. The sample is drawn from a study of T cell responses to AZD1222 COVID-19 vaccine. Study-level findings and limits: Repertoire samples came only from after the peak T cell response. Regions 160-218 and 743-854 dominated among vaccine-associated CD4 TCRs spanning spike. Recipients of AZD1222 seropositive at baseline numbered only 6 or 7. It should be noted that donors were predominantly white British and more often female, and clonal diversity was possibly underestimated.

Here immunoSEQ multiplex PCR was the method, and the copy in TCRdb shows in-frame clones only, minus some. The sample consists of under 200,000 clones, roughly 91% of them appearing once. The sequencing used peripheral blood, collected on day 0 of AZD1222 vaccination. The chain links TRBV6-6 to TRBJ1-1, with TRBD1 as a possible D gene (6 bases). This TCR derives from an adult in good health. CDR3 region: CASSYSRGAEAFF. The CDR3 nucleotides read TGTGCCAGCAGTTACTCGAGGGGGGCTGAAGCTTTCTTT.